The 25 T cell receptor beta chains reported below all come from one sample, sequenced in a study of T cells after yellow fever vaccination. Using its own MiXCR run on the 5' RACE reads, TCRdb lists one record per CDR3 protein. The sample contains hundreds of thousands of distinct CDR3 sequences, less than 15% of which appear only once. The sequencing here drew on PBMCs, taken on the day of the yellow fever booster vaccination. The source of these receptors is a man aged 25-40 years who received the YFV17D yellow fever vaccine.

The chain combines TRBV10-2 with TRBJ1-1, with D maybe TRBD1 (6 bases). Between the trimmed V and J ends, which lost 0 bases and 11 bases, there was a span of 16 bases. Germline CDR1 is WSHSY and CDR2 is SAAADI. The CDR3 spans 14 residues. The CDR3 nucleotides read TGCGCCAGCAGTGAGTCCCCATGGGCAGGGGTTGCTTTCTTT. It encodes CASSESPWAGVAFF.

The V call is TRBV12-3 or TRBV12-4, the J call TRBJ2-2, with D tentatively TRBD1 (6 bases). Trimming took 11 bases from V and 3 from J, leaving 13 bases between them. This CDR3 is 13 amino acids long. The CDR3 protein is CASGGRYTGELFF. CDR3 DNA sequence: TGTGCCTCTGGGGGCCGGTACACCGGGGAGCTGTTTTTT.

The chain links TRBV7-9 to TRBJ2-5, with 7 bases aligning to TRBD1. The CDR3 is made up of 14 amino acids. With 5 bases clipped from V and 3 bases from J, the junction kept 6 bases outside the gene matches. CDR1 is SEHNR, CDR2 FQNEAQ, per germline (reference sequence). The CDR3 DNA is TGTGCCAGCAGCCACGGACAGGTCAAAGAGACCCAGTACTTC. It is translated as CASSHGQVKETQYF. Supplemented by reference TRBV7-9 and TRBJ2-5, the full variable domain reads DTGVSQNPRHKITKRGQNVTFRCDPISEHNRLYWYRQTLGQGPEFLTYFQNEAQLEKSRLLSDRFSAERPKGSFSTLEIQRTEQGDSAMYLCASSHGQVKETQYFGPGTRLLVL.

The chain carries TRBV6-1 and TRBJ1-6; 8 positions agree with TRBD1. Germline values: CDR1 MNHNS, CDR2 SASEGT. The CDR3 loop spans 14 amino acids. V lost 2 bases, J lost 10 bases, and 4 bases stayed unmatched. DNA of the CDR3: TGTGCCAGCAGTGAATGGACAGGGCGGTCACCCCTCCACTTT. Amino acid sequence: CASSEWTGRSPLHF.

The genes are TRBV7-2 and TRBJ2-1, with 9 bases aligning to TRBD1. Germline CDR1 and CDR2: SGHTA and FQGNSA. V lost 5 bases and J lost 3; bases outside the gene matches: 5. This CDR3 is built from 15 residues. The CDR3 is CASSARTGVYNEQFF. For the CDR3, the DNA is TGTGCCAGCAGCGCGAGGACAGGGGTCTACAATGAGCAGTTCTTC. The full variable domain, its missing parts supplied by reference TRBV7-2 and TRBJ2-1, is GAGVSQSPSNKVTEKGKDVELRCDPISGHTALYWYRQSLGQGLEFLIYFQGNSAPDKSGLPSDRFSAERTGGSVSTLTIQRTQQEDSAVYLCASSARTGVYNEQFFGPGTRLTVL.

This CDR3 reads CASVSTGGTGGYTF. The CDR3 nucleotides are TGTGCCAGCGTTAGCACAGGTGGAACGGGTGGCTACACCTTC. The chain employs TRBV12-3 or TRBV12-4 and TRBJ1-2, with TRBD1 as a possible D gene (5 bases). V lost 8 bases, J lost 7 bases, and 20 bases lay in between. The CDR3 totals 14 residues.

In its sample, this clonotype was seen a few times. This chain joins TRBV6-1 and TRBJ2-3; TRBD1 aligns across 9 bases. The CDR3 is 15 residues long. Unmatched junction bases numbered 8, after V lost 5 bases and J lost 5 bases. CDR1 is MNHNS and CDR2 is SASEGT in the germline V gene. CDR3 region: CASSQPGTGRDTQYF. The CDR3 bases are TGTGCCAGCAGTCAACCCGGGACAGGGAGAGATACGCAGTATTTT.

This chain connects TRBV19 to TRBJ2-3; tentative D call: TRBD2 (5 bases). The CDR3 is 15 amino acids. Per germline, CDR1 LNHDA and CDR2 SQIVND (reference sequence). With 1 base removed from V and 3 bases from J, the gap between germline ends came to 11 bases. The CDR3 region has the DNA TGTGCCAGTAGTATAGGTCCACTAGAGACAGATACGCAGTATTTT. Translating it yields CASSIGPLETDTQYF.

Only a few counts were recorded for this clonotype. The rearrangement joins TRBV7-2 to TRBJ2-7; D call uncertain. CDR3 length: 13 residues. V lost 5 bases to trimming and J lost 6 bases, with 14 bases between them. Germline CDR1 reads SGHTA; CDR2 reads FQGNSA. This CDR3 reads CASSALARPEQYF. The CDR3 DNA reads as TGTGCCAGCAGCGCCCTGGCGAGGCCCGAGCAGTACTTC.

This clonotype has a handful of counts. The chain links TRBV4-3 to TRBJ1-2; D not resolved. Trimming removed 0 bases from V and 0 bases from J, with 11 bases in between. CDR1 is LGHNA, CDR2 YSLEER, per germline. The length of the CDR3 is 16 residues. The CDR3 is CASSQDWVGANYGYTF. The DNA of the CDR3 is TGCGCCAGCAGCCAAGATTGGGTCGGAGCTAACTATGGCTACACCTTC.

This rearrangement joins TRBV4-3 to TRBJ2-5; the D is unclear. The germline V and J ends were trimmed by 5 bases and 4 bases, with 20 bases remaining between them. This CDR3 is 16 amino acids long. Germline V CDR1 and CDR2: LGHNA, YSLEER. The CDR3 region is CASSVDWFREGETQYF. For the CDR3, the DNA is TGCGCCAGCAGCGTAGATTGGTTCCGTGAAGGAGAGACCCAGTACTTC.

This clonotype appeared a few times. The DNA of the CDR3 is TGTGCCACCAGCAGAGACAGGTCAAGGGAGACCCAGTACTTC. This gives the protein CATSRDRSRETQYF. The rearrangement uses TRBV15 and TRBJ2-5; D gene uncertain. Germline CDR1 and CDR2: LNHNV and YYDKDF (reference sequence). The CDR3 runs 14 residues. With 0 bases removed from V and 5 bases from J, the gap between germline ends came to 10 bases.

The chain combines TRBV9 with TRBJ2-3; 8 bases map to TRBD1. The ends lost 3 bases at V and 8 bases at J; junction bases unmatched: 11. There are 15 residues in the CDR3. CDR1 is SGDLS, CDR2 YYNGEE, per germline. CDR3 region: CASSATGGMERTQYF. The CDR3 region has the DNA TGTGCCAGCAGCGCCACAGGGGGTATGGAACGTACGCAGTATTTT.

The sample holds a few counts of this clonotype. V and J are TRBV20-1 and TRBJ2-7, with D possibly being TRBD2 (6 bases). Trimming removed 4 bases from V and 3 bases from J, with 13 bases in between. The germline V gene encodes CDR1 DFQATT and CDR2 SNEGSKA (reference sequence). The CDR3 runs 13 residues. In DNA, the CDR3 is TGCAGTGCTATTTCGCGGGACCTCTACGAGCAGTACTTC. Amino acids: CSAISRDLYEQYF.

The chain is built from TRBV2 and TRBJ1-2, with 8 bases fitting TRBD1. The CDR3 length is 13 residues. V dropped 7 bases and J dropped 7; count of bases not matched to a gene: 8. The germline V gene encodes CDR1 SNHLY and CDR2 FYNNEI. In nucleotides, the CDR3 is TGTGCCAGCAACGATTGGACAGGGAGTGGCTACACCTTC. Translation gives CASNDWTGSGYTF.

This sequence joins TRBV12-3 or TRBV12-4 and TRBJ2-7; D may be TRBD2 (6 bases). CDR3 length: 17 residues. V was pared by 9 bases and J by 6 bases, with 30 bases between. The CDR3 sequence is CARSVSVGTGGRSEQYF. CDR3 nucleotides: TGTGCCAGATCAGTTTCAGTGGGAACAGGAGGGAGGTCCGAGCAGTACTTC.

CDR3 sequence: CASSYLAGTYEQYF. The CDR3, as DNA: TGTGCCAGCAGTTATCTCGCGGGGACCTACGAGCAGTACTTC. The V call is TRBV6-2 or TRBV6-3, the J call TRBJ2-7, with D possibly being TRBD2 (6 bases). V was clipped by 3 bases and J by 2 bases, with 11 bases between them. Germline-derived CDR1 and CDR2 are MNHEY and SVGEGT. CDR3 length equals 14 residues.

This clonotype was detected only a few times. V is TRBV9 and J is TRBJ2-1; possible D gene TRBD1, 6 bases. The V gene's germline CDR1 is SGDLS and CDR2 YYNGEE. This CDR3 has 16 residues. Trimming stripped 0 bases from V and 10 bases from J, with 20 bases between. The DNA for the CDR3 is TGTGCCAGCAGCGTAGGGTCGACAGGTCCAGATCGGGAGCAGTTCTTC. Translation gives CASSVGSTGPDREQFF.

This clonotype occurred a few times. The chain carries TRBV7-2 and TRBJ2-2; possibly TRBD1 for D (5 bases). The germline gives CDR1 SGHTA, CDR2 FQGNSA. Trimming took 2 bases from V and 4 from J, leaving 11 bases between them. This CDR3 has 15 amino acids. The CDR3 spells CASSLTTVFTGELFF. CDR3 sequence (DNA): TGTGCCAGCAGCTTAACGACAGTTTTCACCGGGGAGCTGTTTTTT.

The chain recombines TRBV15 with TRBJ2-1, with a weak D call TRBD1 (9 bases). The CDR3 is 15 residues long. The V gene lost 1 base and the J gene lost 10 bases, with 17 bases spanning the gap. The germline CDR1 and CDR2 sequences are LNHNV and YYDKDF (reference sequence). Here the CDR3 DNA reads TGTGCCACCAGCAGAGGGGGACAGGGACTAGGGGAGCAGTTCTTC. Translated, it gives CATSRGGQGLGEQFF. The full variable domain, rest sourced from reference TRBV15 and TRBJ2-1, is DAMVIQNPRYQVTQFGKPVTLSCSQTLNHNVMYWYQQKSSQAPKLLFHYYDKDFNNEADTPDNFQSRRPNTSFCFLDIRSPGLGDTAMYLCATSRGGQGLGEQFFGPGTRLTVL.

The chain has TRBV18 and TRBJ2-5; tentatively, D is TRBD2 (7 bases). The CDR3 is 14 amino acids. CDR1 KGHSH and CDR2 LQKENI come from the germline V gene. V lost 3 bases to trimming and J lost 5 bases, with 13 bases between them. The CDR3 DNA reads TGTGCCAGCTCACCGGGGGGGACAAAGGAGACCCAGTACTTC. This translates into CASSPGGTKETQYF.

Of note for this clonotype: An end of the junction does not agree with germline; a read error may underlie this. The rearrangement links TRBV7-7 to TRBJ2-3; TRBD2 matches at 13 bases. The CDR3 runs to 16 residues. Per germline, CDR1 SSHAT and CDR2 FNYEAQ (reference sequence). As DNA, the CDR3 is TGTGCTAGCAGCCTCGGACTAGCGGGAGCCACAGATACGCAGTATTTT. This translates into CASSLGLAGATDTQYF.

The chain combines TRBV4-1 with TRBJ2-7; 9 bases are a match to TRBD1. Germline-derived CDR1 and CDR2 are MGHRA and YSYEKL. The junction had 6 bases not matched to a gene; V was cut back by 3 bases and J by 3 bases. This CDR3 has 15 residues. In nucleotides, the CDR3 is TGCGCCAGCAGCCAGGACCCGGGACAGGGCTACGAGCAGTACTTC. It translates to CASSQDPGQGYEQYF.

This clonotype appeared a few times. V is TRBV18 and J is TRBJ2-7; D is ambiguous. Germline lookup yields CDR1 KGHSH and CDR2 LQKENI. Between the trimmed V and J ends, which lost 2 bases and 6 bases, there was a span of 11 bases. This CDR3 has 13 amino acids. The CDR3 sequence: CASSPYSQSEQYF. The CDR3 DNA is TGTGCCAGCTCACCATATTCACAGTCCGAGCAGTACTTC.

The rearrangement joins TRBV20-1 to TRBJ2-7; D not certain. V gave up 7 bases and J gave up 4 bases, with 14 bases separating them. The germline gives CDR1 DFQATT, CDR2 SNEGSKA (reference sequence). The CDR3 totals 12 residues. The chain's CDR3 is CSVRPSTYEQYF. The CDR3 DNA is TGCAGTGTCAGGCCCAGTACGTACGAGCAGTACTTC.